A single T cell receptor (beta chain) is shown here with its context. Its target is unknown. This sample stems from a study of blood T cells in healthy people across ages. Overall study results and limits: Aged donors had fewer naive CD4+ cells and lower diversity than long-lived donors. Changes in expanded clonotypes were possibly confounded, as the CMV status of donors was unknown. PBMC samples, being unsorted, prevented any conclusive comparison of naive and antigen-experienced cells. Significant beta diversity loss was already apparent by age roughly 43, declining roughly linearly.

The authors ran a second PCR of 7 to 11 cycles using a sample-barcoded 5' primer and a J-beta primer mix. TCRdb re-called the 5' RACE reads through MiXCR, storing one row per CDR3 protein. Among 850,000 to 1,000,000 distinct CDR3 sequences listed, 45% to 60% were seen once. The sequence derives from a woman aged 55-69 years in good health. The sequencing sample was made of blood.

This chain's CDR3 is CSAGDRFKETQYF. The DNA of the CDR3 is TGCAGTGCCGGGGACAGGTTTAAAGAGACCCAGTACTTC. The chain uses TRBV20-1 and TRBJ2-5; 8 bases map to TRBD1. The CDR3 extends over 13 amino acids. J gave up 3 bases and V 6 bases, and 6 bases lay outside the gene matches. In germline, CDR1 is DFQATT, CDR2 SNEGSKA (reference sequence).